Presented here are 28 T cell receptor beta chains from one specimen sequenced in a study of early T cells in non-severe SARS-CoV-2 infection (dated by TCRdb to the early 2020s). Receptors were amplified or captured by 5' RACE. The sequencer was a NextSeq 500. TCRdb passed the public sequencing reads through fastp at Q25 and MiXCR, retaining productive beta sequences. Each entry merges the rows of one CDR3 protein and shows their most common DNA and genes. This sample is represented by roughly 30,000 distinct CDR3 sequences; approximately 7% of them were singletons. The leading ten clones occupy 2.5% to 3% of the sample. Sequenced: whole blood. Every receptor here comes from an adult who was a healthcare worker with PCR-confirmed SARS-CoV-2 infection or an uninfected control (not recorded which).

This clonotype was detected only a few times. The rearrangement links TRBV12-3 or TRBV12-4 to TRBJ2-7; D ambiguous. CDR3 size: 13 residues. Trimming took 7 bases from V and 3 from J, leaving 13 bases between them. The DNA for the CDR3 is TGTGCCAGCACAGACTCCGAGGACTACGAGCAGTACTTC. Translating it yields CASTDSEDYEQYF.

At least ten counts were recorded for this clonotype. The CDR3 reads CASPSGSGYSTYNEQFF. As DNA, the CDR3 is TGTGCCAGCCCCTCCGGATCGGGGTATAGTACCTACAATGAGCAGTTCTTC. The chain uses TRBV6-2 or TRBV6-3 and TRBJ2-1; D is possibly TRBD2 (5 bases). Germline values: CDR1 MNHEY, CDR2 SVGEGT. The CDR3 has 17 amino acids. V was trimmed by 8 bases and J by 2 bases, leaving 22 bases between them.

This clonotype was detected ten times or more. The CDR3 DNA reads as TGTGCCAGCAGTTTATTCGGCCTGCTAGAGAATCAGCCCCAGCATTTT. Translation gives CASSLFGLLENQPQHF. V usage is TRBV27 and J usage is TRBJ1-5; D unresolved. Trimming removed 1 base from V and 4 bases from J, with 14 bases in between. The CDR3 has 16 amino acids. Germline CDR1 MNHEY, CDR2 SMNVEV (reference sequence).

V is TRBV20-1 and J is TRBJ2-3; D might be TRBD2 (7 bases). The CDR3 runs to 14 residues. CDR1 and CDR2 from the germline V gene are DFQATT and SNEGSKA (reference sequence). Trimming removed 6 bases at V and 1 base at J, with 14 bases between. CDR3 coding DNA: TGCAGTGCCGAGGGGGGGGAGGGCACAGATACGCAGTATTTT. Translated: CSAEGGEGTDTQYF.

This clonotype was recorded at least ten times. The rearrangement uses TRBV4-1 and TRBJ2-7, with 10 bases matching TRBD1. Germline V gene sequence: CDR1 MGHRA, CDR2 YSYEKL. Germline trimming cut 1 base from V and 5 bases from J; bases unmatched to any gene: 2. The CDR3 spans 14 residues. CDR3: CASSQVDRGHEQYF. The DNA of the CDR3 is TGCGCCAGCAGCCAAGTAGACAGGGGGCACGAGCAGTACTTC.

This clonotype has a count of ten or more. The V call is TRBV12-3 or TRBV12-4, the J call TRBJ2-5, with TRBD2 matching 12 bases. Losses at the gene ends were 6 bases for V and 4 bases for J; bases not matched to a gene: 9. CDR3 length equals 16 residues. The CDR3 spells CASRPGLAGPTETQYF. The CDR3 DNA reads TGTGCCAGCAGACCGGGACTAGCGGGTCCTACAGAGACCCAGTACTTC.

This clonotype has at least ten counts. The chain is built from TRBV7-8 and TRBJ2-5; the match to TRBD2 covers 10 bases. The CDR3 consists of 16 residues. Trimming at V came to 0 bases and at J to 1 base, leaving 2 bases not matched to a gene. Germline CDR1 reads SGHVS; CDR2 reads FQNEAQ. The CDR3 DNA reads TGTGCCAGCAGCTTAGCGCTAGCGGGGGCCCAAGAGACCCAGTACTTC. Translating gives CASSLALAGAQETQYF.

Worth noting for this clonotype: A much larger clone sits a single nucleotide away, making a read error possible. V gene TRBV6-2 or TRBV6-3 combines with J gene TRBJ2-1, with a tentative D call TRBD2 (5 bases). Germline CDR1 reads MNHEY; CDR2 reads SVGEGT. The CDR3 contains 15 residues. Between the trimmed V and J ends, which lost 2 bases and 8 bases, there was a span of 16 bases. The CDR3: CASSYVQWETDEQFF. CDR3 DNA sequence: TGTGCCAGCAGTTACGTCCAGTGGGAGACGGATGAGCAGTTCTTC.

This clonotype was detected ten times or more. The gene calls are TRBV7-2 and TRBJ2-3; 8 bases map to TRBD2. The trim removed 3 bases at V and 6 bases at J, leaving 11 bases unmatched. CDR3 length equals 16 residues. Germline CDR1 is SGHTA and CDR2 is FQGNSA. The CDR3 bases are TGTGCCAGCAGCTTCGGAGCGGGAGATGGTAGGGATACGCAGTATTTT. This codes for CASSFGAGDGRDTQYF.

This clonotype was found a few times. The genes are TRBV11-2 and TRBJ2-1; D is possibly TRBD1 or TRBD2 (5 bases each). Germline V CDR1 and CDR2: SGHAT, FQNNGV. Trimming shortened V by 5 bases and J by 2 bases, and 16 bases separated the two germline ends. There are 16 residues in the CDR3. The CDR3 region is CASSPRQTNTYNEQFF. The CDR3 DNA sequence: TGTGCCAGCAGCCCCCGACAGACTAATACCTACAATGAGCAGTTCTTC.

About this clonotype itself: Compared with germline, one end of the junction differs, possibly owing to a read error. The chain recombines TRBV10-3 with TRBJ1-1; D gene uncertain. Germline CDR1 and CDR2: ENHRY and SYGVKD. The CDR3 loop spans 14 amino acids. Here the CDR3 reads CAISEYVVNTEAFF. CDR3 bases: TGTGCCATTAGTGAGTATGTGGTGAACACTGAAGCTTTCTTT.

This clonotype was recorded at least ten times. The chain couples TRBV20-1 to TRBJ2-7, with 9 bases lining up with TRBD1. The junction had 10 bases not matched to a gene; V was cut back by 5 bases and J by 5 bases. Germline V lookup: CDR1 DFQATT, CDR2 SNEGSKA (reference sequence). This CDR3 contains 14 residues. DNA of the CDR3: TGCAGTGCTCAACCTCCCGGGACAGGGAACGAGCAGTACTTC. Its translation: CSAQPPGTGNEQYF.

This clonotype was detected many times. V is TRBV4-1 and J is TRBJ1-6; D gene uncertain. V gave up 1 base and J gave up 2 bases, with 15 bases separating them. CDR3 size: 18 residues. Germline loops: CDR1 MGHRA, CDR2 YSYEKL. CDR3 sequence reads: CASSQGSPGGPYNSPLHF. The DNA of the CDR3 is TGCGCCAGCAGCCAAGGGTCCCCCGGTGGCCCCTATAATTCACCCCTCCACTTT.

This clonotype was recorded many times. The chain uses TRBV29-1 and TRBJ2-5; a possible D gene is TRBD2 (5 bases). Per the germline V gene, CDR1 is SQVTM and CDR2 is ANQGSEA. The length of the CDR3 is 12 residues. V lost 7 bases and J lost 2, with 11 bases in between. The CDR3 here is CSGRRQQETQYF. CDR3 nucleotide sequence: TGCAGCGGAAGGAGGCAGCAAGAGACCCAGTACTTC.

This clonotype showed up just a few times. CDR3 DNA: TGTGCCAGCAGCCGGTACTACGAGCAGTACTTC. Its protein is CASSRYYEQYF. The chain links TRBV7-8 to TRBJ2-7; D unresolved. The CDR3 is made up of 11 amino acids. Germline V lookup: CDR1 SGHVS, CDR2 FQNEAQ. V gave up 5 bases and J gave up 3 bases, with 5 bases separating them.

In its sample, this clonotype was seen many times. J is TRBJ2-1 and V is TRBV5-4; 9 bases map to TRBD1. V lost 2 bases, J lost 7 bases, and 1 base stayed unmatched. Germline V gives CDR1 SGHNT, CDR2 YYREEE (reference sequence). The CDR3 runs 13 residues. As DNA, the CDR3 is TGTGCCAGCAGCTTCGACAGGGGGAATGAGCAGTTCTTC. This encodes CASSFDRGNEQFF.

This clonotype was counted a few times. The chain joins TRBV5-1 to TRBJ2-3, with 9 bases fitting TRBD1. The CDR3 runs 15 residues. In germline, CDR1 is SGHRS, CDR2 YFSETQ. V shed 2 bases and J 7 bases; nucleotides not matched to a gene: 8. CDR3 sequence: CASSFRDRVPYTQYF. The CDR3 nucleotides are TGCGCCAGCAGCTTCCGGGACAGGGTTCCCTATACGCAGTATTTT.

The chain links TRBV5-1 to TRBJ1-1; 9 nucleotides agree with TRBD1. Germline CDR1 reads SGHRS; CDR2 reads YFSETQ. The length of the CDR3 is 15 residues. Trimming took 1 base from V and 2 from J; bases not matched to a gene: 3. CDR3 in amino acids: CASSLLDRGNTEAFF. CDR3 DNA sequence: TGCGCCAGCAGCTTGCTGGACAGGGGCAACACTGAAGCTTTCTTT.

This clonotype was recorded many times. This chain joins TRBV20-1 and TRBJ2-1; possibly TRBD2 for D (6 bases). CDR1 and CDR2 from the germline V gene are DFQATT and SNEGSKA (reference sequence). The CDR3 sequence is 14 residues long. Deletions cut 6 bases from V and 4 bases from J, with 16 bases between. The CDR3 DNA is TGCAGTGCCGCCGGGGGAGCCCAATACAATGAGCAGTTCTTC. Translating it yields CSAAGGAQYNEQFF.

This clonotype was found many times. The chain is built from TRBV7-2 and TRBJ2-7; maybe TRBD2 (5 bases). This CDR3 spans 13 amino acids. The germline V gene encodes CDR1 SGHTA and CDR2 FQGNSA. With 5 bases removed from V and 2 bases from J, the gap between germline ends came to 10 bases. The CDR3, as DNA: TGTGCCAGCAGCCCACTAGGTCCCTACGAGCAGTACTTC. Its translation is CASSPLGPYEQYF.

A few counts support this clonotype. The chain combines TRBV28 with TRBJ2-1; 10 nucleotides agree with TRBD2. Germline lookup yields CDR1 MDHEN and CDR2 SYDVKM. The CDR3 has 17 amino acids. Unmatched junction bases numbered 11, after V lost 1 base and J lost 8 bases. The CDR3 DNA is TGTGCCAGCAGTTTATCTCATGGAGCGGGAGGGGGCGATGAGCAGTTCTTC. Translating gives CASSLSHGAGGGDEQFF.

This clonotype was recorded at least ten times. The V gene is TRBV20-1, the J gene TRBJ2-2; TRBD2 might be the D (5 bases). The V gene lost 5 bases and the J gene lost 7 bases, with 5 bases spanning the gap. CDR1 DFQATT and CDR2 SNEGSKA come from the germline V gene (reference sequence). The length of the CDR3 is 10 residues. DNA for the CDR3: TGCAGTGCTGGAGGCGGGGAGCTGTTTTTT. This encodes CSAGGGELFF.

This clonotype has at least ten counts. The chain recombines TRBV19 with TRBJ1-5, with 7 bases lining up with TRBD1. J gave up 6 bases and V 4 bases, and 9 bases lay outside the gene matches. Germline V gene data show CDR1 as LNHDA and CDR2 as SQIVND (reference sequence). This CDR3 region has 15 residues. The CDR3 reads CASSTETGSFQPQHF. The CDR3, as DNA: TGTGCCAGTAGTACGGAGACAGGGTCTTTTCAGCCCCAGCATTTT.

This clonotype was detected ten times or more. This chain uses TRBV27 with TRBJ1-2; tentative D call: TRBD1 (6 bases). Deletions cut 8 bases from V and 3 bases from J, with 19 bases between. Germline V lookup: CDR1 MNHEY, CDR2 SMNVEV (reference sequence). This CDR3 contains 15 residues. The CDR3 bases are TGTGCCAGCGGGGAGGGACAAGCTCATTACTATGGCTACACCTTC. As protein: CASGEGQAHYYGYTF.

This clonotype has at least ten counts. The rearrangement joins TRBV5-1 to TRBJ2-7; 10 bases line up with TRBD2. Germline V CDR1 and CDR2: SGHRS, YFSETQ. The CDR3 totals 15 residues. With 4 bases clipped from V and 3 bases from J, the junction kept 7 bases outside the gene matches. CDR3 sequence: CASSPAASGSYEQYF. The CDR3 coding sequence is TGCGCCAGCAGCCCGGCTGCTAGCGGGAGCTACGAGCAGTACTTC.

The DNA of the CDR3 is TGTGCCAGCAGCTTAGGTCGGCACGAGCAGTACTTC. Protein product: CASSLGRHEQYF. This chain joins TRBV7-8 and TRBJ2-7, with unresolved D. CDR3 length: 12 amino acids. The V end was cut by 1 base, the J end by 5 bases, with 6 bases between. Germline-derived CDR1 and CDR2 are SGHVS and FQNEAQ.

This clonotype came up many times. The chain carries TRBV10-1 and TRBJ1-1; D is undetermined. The length of the CDR3 is 19 residues. The V end was cut by 4 bases, the J end by 0 bases, with 24 bases between. In germline, CDR1 is WNHNN, CDR2 SYGVQD (reference sequence). In DNA, the CDR3 is TGCGCCAGCAGTGTAGCCGAGCACCCCCACCTCTTTATGAACACTGAAGCTTTCTTT. Amino acids: CASSVAEHPHLFMNTEAFF.

The chain has TRBV6-2 or TRBV6-3 and TRBJ2-7; the D is unclear. The V and J ends lost 4 bases and 1 base respectively, with 11 bases between them. This CDR3 has 14 residues. Per germline, CDR1 MNHEY and CDR2 SVGEGT. The CDR3 spells CASSSRVPSYEQYF. For the CDR3, the DNA is TGTGCCAGCAGTTCAAGGGTACCATCCTACGAGCAGTACTTC.